The clone carrying this T cell receptor (beta chain) was counted a single time. Sequencing used immunoSEQ multiplex PCR; TCRdb keeps in-frame clones, though not all of them. The table lists about 490,000 clones, 70% to 80% of them singletons. This entry comes from a study of shared clonotypes between healthy human individuals. Germline V gives CDR1 SGHRS, CDR2 YFSETQ. V lost 7 bases and J lost 6; bases outside the gene matches: 11. This CDR3 is 14 amino acids long. Donation came from healthy HIV-negative adults that had no recent acute infections or vaccinations. This TCR was sampled from a middle-aged woman in good health. Some clones in this sample may be carry-over from other donors' samples. Sequenced sample: PBMCs. This sequence joins TRBV5-1 and TRBJ2-7; 9 bases are a match to TRBD1. The CDR3 protein is CASGYRDRVGEQYF. CDR3 DNA sequence: TGCGCCAGCGGATACCGGGACAGGGTCGGCGAGCAGTACTTC.